The rows below give T cell receptor beta chains drawn from one sample of a study of cytomegalovirus exposure and HLA in healthy donors. Sequencing used immunoSEQ multiplex PCR; TCRdb keeps in-frame clones, though not all of them. In the table there are over 75,000 clones, around four fifths of which are singletons. The sample taken for sequencing was PBMCs. These receptors all stem from a young man in good health and CMV-seropositive. Each CDR3 is given with its conserved first and last residue. D genes are given only for firm matches. Size is omitted from some rows. Given values are once, few, many or a class for expanded clones.

D,V,size,J,DNA,CDR3
.,TRBV28,.,TRBJ2-7,TGTGCCAGCAACCAGGGGTTCCAGTACGAGCAGTACTTC,CASNQGFQYEQYF
.,TRBV7-6,.,TRBJ2-7,TGTGCCAGCAGCTTTTTACAGGGCGAGCAGTACTTC,CASSFLQGEQYF
.,TRBV6-6,.,TRBJ1-1,TGTGCCAGCAGTTACGGGCAGGTTCACACTGAAGCTTTCTTT,CASSYGQVHTEAFF
TRBD1,TRBV29-1,.,TRBJ2-5,TGCAGCGTTGAATTAGGGACAGGGATGGGTCAGACCCAGTACTTC,CSVELGTGMGQTQYF
TRBD2,TRBV29-1,once,TRBJ2-7,TGCAGCGTTACCGGGACTAGCGGGAGTCTCGTCTCCTACGAGCAGTACTTC,CSVTGTSGSLVSYEQYF
.,TRBV6-6,.,TRBJ2-1,TGTGCCAGCAGTTACCGGGACAACTACAATGAGCAGTTCTTC,CASSYRDNYNEQFF
TRBD1,TRBV2,.,TRBJ1-3,TGTGCCAGCCACCCAGACAGGGCGAGCTCTGGAAACACCATATATTTT,CASHPDRASSGNTIYF
.,TRBV30,.,TRBJ1-5,TGTGCCTGGAGTAGGGGCGGCCAGCCCCAGCATTTT,CAWSRGGQPQHF
TRBD2,TRBV11-2,.,TRBJ2-1,TGTGCCAGCAGCTCCCTGCTAGCGGGACTCTACAATGAGCAGTTCTTC,CASSSLLAGLYNEQFF
.,TRBV6-6,few,TRBJ1-1,TGTGCCAGCAGTTACTCATTCGGGAACACTGAAGCTTTCTTT,CASSYSFGNTEAFF
.,TRBV18,.,TRBJ2-7,TGTGCCAGCTCACCACCGGGACAAACCTACGAGCAGTACTTC,CASSPPGQTYEQYF
TRBD1,TRBV27,.,TRBJ2-7,TGTGCCAGCAGTTTGGTGACAGGGGACTACGAGCAGTACTTC,CASSLVTGDYEQYF
TRBD1,TRBV28,.,TRBJ1-5,TGTGCCAGCAGCGGACAGGGGAGCAATCAGCCCCAGCATTTT,CASSGQGSNQPQHF
.,TRBV5-6,few,TRBJ1-1,TGTGCCAGCAACTTAATCGGCGGGATGAACACTGAAGCTTTCTTT,CASNLIGGMNTEAFF
.,TRBV27,.,TRBJ2-1,TGTGCCAGCTTCACTGTCGTCCAAGAGCAGTTCTTC,CASFTVVQEQFF
TRBD2,TRBV9,.,TRBJ2-3,TGTGCCAGCAGCGTAGGGGGCGGGAGGGCCCTCGTCACAGATACGCAGTATTTT,CASSVGGGRALVTDTQYF
.,TRBV13,.,TRBJ1-1,TGTGCCAGCAGCACCTGGACAGTAAACACTGAAGCTTTCTTT,CASSTWTVNTEAFF
TRBD2,TRBV7-7,.,TRBJ2-5,TGCGCCAGCAGCTTACTCGGGAGGGCCCGAGAGACCCAGTACTTC,CASSLLGRARETQYF
TRBD1,TRBV18,.,TRBJ2-6,TGTGCCAGCTCCCCCGCCCAGGGGGCTGGGGCCAACGTCCTGACTTTC,CASSPAQGAGANVLTF
TRBD1,TRBV6-5,.,TRBJ2-7,TGTGCCAGCAGTATTACAGGGGCGCCGTACGAGCAGTACTTC,CASSITGAPYEQYF
.,TRBV4-1,.,TRBJ2-3,TGCGCCAGCAGCACGGAGGGGGCCGGGCGAGATACGCAGTATTTT,CASSTEGAGRDTQYF
TRBD2,TRBV5-5,.,TRBJ2-1,TGTGCCAGCAGCTTTCGAGCCCGAGCGGGAAATGAGCAGTTCTTC,CASSFRARAGNEQFF
.,TRBV15,.,TRBJ1-1,TGTGCCACCAGCACCGAGCGAGGGCCGAACACTGAAGCTTTCTTT,CATSTERGPNTEAFF
TRBD1,TRBV5-1,.,TRBJ2-1,TGCGCCAGCAGCTTGGGGGACAGGGGTAGATCCTACAATGAGCAGTTCTTC,CASSLGDRGRSYNEQFF
.,TRBV6-1,.,TRBJ1-5,TGTGCCAGCAGTGAACCTTCCTCCCCTCAGCCCCAGCATTTT,CASSEPSSPQPQHF
.,TRBV6-5,once,TRBJ1-5,TGTGCCAGCAGGGGTCCGGGTAGCAATCAGCCCCAGCATTTT,CASRGPGSNQPQHF
TRBD2,TRBV9,.,TRBJ2-1,TGTGCCAGCAGCGTAGGGCTAGCGGCCTCCTACAATGAGCAGTTCTTC,CASSVGLAASYNEQFF
.,TRBV9,.,TRBJ2-5,TGTGCCAGCAGCGTTTCTGGGGCCCAAGAGACCCAGTACTTC,CASSVSGAQETQYF
.,TRBV27,few,TRBJ2-7,TGTGCCAGCAGCCTATCCGGGGGACAGACCTACGAGCAGTACTTC,CASSLSGGQTYEQYF
TRBD1,TRBV2,.,TRBJ1-5,TGTGCCAGCAGTGGGACAGGGCCCAATCAGCCCCAGCATTTT,CASSGTGPNQPQHF
.,TRBV19,.,TRBJ1-5,TGTGCCAGTAGTATAGTTTGGACGGACACCTATCAGCCCCAGCATTTT,CASSIVWTDTYQPQHF
.,TRBV20-1,few,TRBJ1-1,TGCAGTGCCTTGACAGGCACTGAAGCTTTCTTT,CSALTGTEAFF
TRBD2,TRBV14,once,TRBJ2-3,TGTGCCAGCAGCCGAAGAATAGCGGGAGGGCCTCCTTATACGCAGTATTTT,CASSRRIAGGPPYTQYF
TRBD1,TRBV10-1,.,TRBJ2-5,TGCGCCAGCAGTGAGTCTCAAGGGGGCGCGGAGACCCAGTACTTC,CASSESQGGAETQYF
.,TRBV19,.,TRBJ1-1,TGTGCCAGTAGTATGACCCTCGGACAGAGCGCTTTCTTT,CASSMTLGQSAFF
.,TRBV4-2,.,TRBJ2-7,TGTGCCAGCAGCCAAGAAGGTCGGGGCTCCTACGAGCAGTACTTC,CASSQEGRGSYEQYF
TRBD2,TRBV13,.,TRBJ2-3,TGTGCCAGCAGCTTATACCTAGCGGGAGGCAGCACAGATACGCAGTATTTT,CASSLYLAGGSTDTQYF
.,TRBV5-1,.,TRBJ1-1,TGCGCCAGCAGGTCAGAAGGGGAGAACACTGAAGCTTTCTTT,CASRSEGENTEAFF
.,TRBV6-6,few,TRBJ2-7,TGTGCCAGCAAACTACAGGGATTAGCCTACGAGCAGTACTTC,CASKLQGLAYEQYF
TRBD1,TRBV6-5,.,TRBJ1-2,TGTGCCAGCAGCCGCATACAGGGGGCGGACTATGGCTACACCTTC,CASSRIQGADYGYTF
TRBD2,TRBV19,once,TRBJ2-7,TGTGCCAGTAGTTTCGTAGCGGGAGTTATTTGGGAGCAGTACTTC,CASSFVAGVIWEQYF
.,TRBV6-5,.,TRBJ2-1,TGTGCCAGCAGTGCTCAGGGGGGCAATGAGCAGTTCTTC,CASSAQGGNEQFF
.,TRBV6-6,.,TRBJ1-2,TGTGCCAGCAGTTACTCAGACAGCTATGGCTACACCTTC,CASSYSDSYGYTF
TRBD1,TRBV5-4,.,TRBJ1-2,TGTGCCAGCAGCTTGGGTAGGGACAGGGCGGAAGATTATGGCTACACCTTC,CASSLGRDRAEDYGYTF
TRBD2,TRBV15,.,TRBJ2-7,TGTGCCACCAGCAGGGGGGGGACGCCGGACGAGCAGTACTTC,CATSRGGTPDEQYF
TRBD2,TRBV18,.,TRBJ2-1,TGTGCCAGCTCGGGACTAGCGGGAGGGCCAATCAATGAGCAGTTCTTC,CASSGLAGGPINEQFF
.,TRBV28,.,TRBJ1-2,TGTGCCAGCAGTTTCGGGTATGGCTACACCTTC,CASSFGYGYTF
TRBD1,TRBV7-9,.,TRBJ1-2,TGTGCCAGCAGCCCAAGACAGGGACCCCCACATAACTATGGCTACACCTTC,CASSPRQGPPHNYGYTF
TRBD1,TRBV7-2,.,TRBJ1-4,TGTGCCAGCAGCCCCCCCGGTACAGGGGAAGTTGAAGAAAAACTGTTTTTT,CASSPPGTGEVEEKLFF
.,TRBV5-1,.,TRBJ2-7,TGCGCCAGCAGCTTGGACGGGAGCGGCTACGAGCAGTACTTC,CASSLDGSGYEQYF
.,TRBV5-1,.,TRBJ2-1,TGCGCCAGCACACACGGGGAGACCCCCTCCTACAATGAGCAGTTCTTC,CASTHGETPSYNEQFF
.,TRBV6-6,.,TRBJ1-5,TGTGCCAGCAGTTATACGGCGGGACCCAGCAATCAGCCCCAGCATTTT,CASSYTAGPSNQPQHF
TRBD1,TRBV5-5,few,TRBJ1-1,TGTGCCAGCAGCTTGTGGAGTCGGGGACAGGGGCCCCGCACTGAAGCTTTCTTT,CASSLWSRGQGPRTEAFF
.,TRBV6-5,.,TRBJ2-1,TGTGCCAGCAGTTACTCAGGGGCCCTCTACAATGAGCAGTTCTTC,CASSYSGALYNEQFF
TRBD1,TRBV9,.,TRBJ2-3,TGTGCCAGCAGCTTCTTGACAGGGGGCGATACAGATACGCAGTATTTT,CASSFLTGGDTDTQYF